The T cell receptor beta chain under discussion was sequenced for a study of CD8 T cells in ankylosing spondylitis. It was by quantitative 5'-RACE with molecular barcodes that TCR beta libraries were made. TCRdb used MiXCR to reprocess the 5' RACE reads, holding one entry per CDR3 protein. In the table there are about 340,000 distinct CDR3 sequences, 20% to 25% of which are singletons. Broader study findings: Clones that were linked to disease were CD8+ and were relatively rare in peripheral blood. Past research had described some motif variants in reactive arthritis synovial fluid and blood.

V was cut by 2 bases and J by 7 bases, with 11 bases left in between. From germline, CDR1 is DFQATT and CDR2 SNEGSKA (reference sequence). The CDR3 is 12 residues long. For this clonotype: The antigen is not known.

Sequencing was performed on blood, either unsorted or a sorted T cell fraction (not recorded which). The chain recombines TRBV20-1 with TRBJ1-2; possibly TRBD1 for D (5 bases). The TCR originated in a male donor with ankylosing spondylitis or in good health (not recorded which). The CDR3 spells CSARQRGGGYTF. The CDR3 region has the DNA TGCAGTGCTAGACAGAGGGGAGGTGGCTACACCTTC.